This entry lists 21 T cell receptor beta chains sequenced from one sample in a study of shared clonotypes between healthy human individuals. TCRdb's copy holds only in-frame clones and misses some; the assay was immunoSEQ multiplex PCR. The sample lists about 95,000 clones, roughly two thirds occurring once. Source material: memory CD8+ T cells sorted from blood. Subset reported: CD45RO+ cells pooled with CCR7-negative TemRA cells. These receptors were taken from a man aged 25-45 years in good health.

As regards this clone: Only one base separates this from a far larger clonotype, so it likely reflects a read error. The rearrangement joins TRBV4-3 to TRBJ2-1; TRBD1 agrees at 10 bases. The CDR3 totals 16 residues. CDR1 LGHNA and CDR2 YSLEER come from the germline V gene. The CDR3 DNA sequence: TGCGCCAGCAGCCAAGAGACAGGGGGCTCCTACAATAAGCAGTTCTTC. Its translation: CASSQETGGSYNKQFF.

V usage is TRBV28 and J usage is TRBJ1-5; D not certain. With 4 bases removed from V and 6 bases from J, the gap between germline ends came to 7 bases. CDR1 is MDHEN, CDR2 SYDVKM, per germline. The CDR3 sequence is 12 residues long. The CDR3 loop is CASSYLRQPQHF. CDR3 sequence (DNA): TGTGCCAGCAGTTATTTGCGTCAGCCCCAGCATTTT.

The CDR3 nucleotides are TGTGCCAGTAGTCCTGTATATCAGCAGCCCCAGCATTTT. Its translation is CASSPVYQQPQHF. The V gene is TRBV19, the J gene TRBJ1-5; D unresolved. Germline loops: CDR1 LNHDA, CDR2 SQIVND (reference sequence). V lost 5 bases and J lost 7, with 12 bases in between. The CDR3 is 13 amino acids.

This sequence joins TRBV28 and TRBJ1-1; D might be TRBD1 (6 bases). V was trimmed by 6 bases and J by 6 bases, leaving 17 bases between them. The germline V gene has CDR1 MDHEN and CDR2 SYDVKM. CDR3 length: 14 residues. As DNA, the CDR3 is TGTGCCAGCAGCTTAGCGGGGGCCGCGGCTGAAGCTTTCTTT. Translated, it gives CASSLAGAAAEAFF.

This clone was seen more than once but under ten times. The rearrangement uses TRBV6-5 and TRBJ1-5; no firm D call. There are 15 residues in the CDR3. Between the trimmed V and J ends, which lost 0 bases and 3 bases, there was a span of 9 bases. Germline lookup yields CDR1 MNHEY and CDR2 SVGAGI. The CDR3 reads CASSYSSGDNQPQHF. The CDR3 coding sequence is TGTGCCAGCAGTTACTCATCTGGGGACAATCAGCCCCAGCATTTT.

This chain connects TRBV7-6 to TRBJ2-7; D may be TRBD2 (5 bases). The CDR3 consists of 13 residues. Trimming left V 4 bases short and J 1 base short, with 8 bases between. From germline, CDR1 is SGHVS and CDR2 FNYEAQ. This CDR3 is CASSSRVSYEQYF. DNA of the CDR3: TGTGCCAGCAGCTCGCGGGTTTCCTACGAGCAGTACTTC.

V is TRBV4-1 and J is TRBJ1-2; weak D call: TRBD1 (6 bases). Trimming left V 6 bases short and J 4 bases short, with 21 bases between. Germline V gives CDR1 MGHRA, CDR2 YSYEKL. The CDR3 spans 16 residues. The CDR3 loop reads CASRTEAGGAGYGYTF. The CDR3 nucleotides are TGCGCCAGCAGAACAGAGGCGGGGGGCGCCGGCTATGGCTACACCTTC.

CDR3: CASSLDLGPTGELFF. The CDR3 DNA follows: TGTGCCAGCAGCTTGGATTTGGGGCCCACCGGGGAGCTGTTTTTT. The chain joins TRBV5-4 to TRBJ2-2; TRBD1 is a possible D gene (5 bases). CDR1 and CDR2 (germline): SGHNT, YYREEE (reference sequence). This CDR3 region has 15 residues. The V and J ends lost 0 bases and 4 bases respectively, with 10 bases between them.

This clone was seen once. The V call is TRBV9, the J call TRBJ1-2; D gene unclear. The CDR3 spans 13 residues. The germline V gene has CDR1 SGDLS and CDR2 YYNGEE. V lost 9 bases, J lost 1 base, and 13 bases lay in between. The CDR3 DNA is TGTGCCACCCCGCTGGGTGGTAACTATGGCTACACCTTC. Translation: CATPLGGNYGYTF.

V gene TRBV6-1 combines with J gene TRBJ2-7, with D possibly matching TRBD1 (5 bases). The CDR3 is 14 amino acids. CDR1 and CDR2 (germline): MNHNS, SASEGT. The V gene lost 6 bases and the J gene lost 4 bases, with 16 bases spanning the gap. CDR3 DNA: TGTGCCAGCAGCTACGTACAGGAGCCTTACGAGCAGTACTTC. Translated: CASSYVQEPYEQYF.

The rearrangement uses TRBV27 and TRBJ2-3; D gene unclear. CDR3 length equals 16 residues. Trimming cost V 5 bases and J 8 bases, with 23 bases left between them. Germline V gives CDR1 MNHEY, CDR2 SMNVEV (reference sequence). Here the CDR3 reads CASSPWGSSPPTTQYF. The CDR3 DNA follows: TGTGCCAGCAGTCCCTGGGGATCCTCGCCCCCGACTACGCAGTATTTT.

CDR3 nucleotide sequence: TGTGCCAGCAGTCGGACTAGCGGGAGGGTAGGGGCAACCGGGGAGCTGTTTTTT. Its protein is CASSRTSGRVGATGELFF. V and J are TRBV25-1 and TRBJ2-2, with 15 bases lining up with TRBD2. The CDR3 runs 18 residues. Germline CDR1 MGHDK, CDR2 SYGVNS. J gave up 5 bases and V 5 bases, and 9 bases lay outside the gene matches.

The chain recombines TRBV7-3 with TRBJ2-6; D is unresolved. Germline CDR1 and CDR2: SGHTA and FQGTGA. Trimming took 5 bases from V and 5 from J, leaving 22 bases between them. This CDR3 is built from 18 residues. The CDR3 DNA follows: TGTGCCAGCAGCACTCGGCCACGCTTACAAAGTCGGGCCAACGTCCTGACTTTC. Its translation: CASSTRPRLQSRANVLTF. Filled out from reference TRBV7-3 and TRBJ2-6, the complete variable domain reads GAGVSQTPSNKVTEKGKYVELRCDPISGHTALYWYRQSLGQGPEFLIYFQGTGAADDSGLPNDRFFAVRPEGSVSTLKIQRTERGDSAVYLCASSTRPRLQSRANVLTFGAGSRLTVL.

The J gene is TRBJ1-1, the V gene TRBV6-1; D is undetermined. The CDR3 covers 13 residues. Trimming left V 3 bases short and J 1 base short, with 6 bases between. Germline CDR1 and CDR2: MNHNS and SASEGT. The CDR3 sequence: CASSEFRNTEAFF. CDR3 DNA: TGTGCCAGCAGTGAGTTCAGGAACACTGAAGCTTTCTTT.

The chain joins TRBV4-3 to TRBJ2-3; no firm D call. V lost 0 bases and J 0 bases, leaving 7 bases between the germline ends. The germline CDR1 and CDR2 sequences are LGHNA and YSLEER. The CDR3 is 15 residues long. Written as DNA, the CDR3 is TGCGCCAGCAGCCAAGAGCAGCGTAGCACAGATACGCAGTATTTT. It is translated as CASSQEQRSTDTQYF.

The chain employs TRBV29-1 and TRBJ1-1; tentatively, D is TRBD1 (6 bases). CDR3 size: 12 residues. V was trimmed by 4 bases and J by 4 bases, leaving 10 bases between them. Germline V gives CDR1 SQVTM, CDR2 ANQGSEA. CDR3 amino acids: CSVGRGGTEAFF. The CDR3 DNA reads TGCAGCGTTGGCCGAGGGGGCACTGAAGCTTTCTTT.

CDR3 bases: TGTGCAAGTCGCTTAGACCGTTCGGGGACTAGCGGGAGGGCCCATGGCCAGTATTTT. This gives the protein CASRLDRSGTSGRAHGQYF. V is TRBV12-2 and J is TRBJ2-3; TRBD2, the table's D call, was not compared with the DNA. TRBV12-2 is given as a pseudogene. The CDR3 totals 19 residues.

This clone was recorded a few times. CDR3 DNA: TGTGCCAGCTCGTCTTTTGCGACTAGCGGGAGGGCAGGAGAGACCCAGTACTTC. Protein product: CASSSFATSGRAGETQYF. This sequence joins TRBV18 and TRBJ2-5; 14 nucleotides match TRBD2. This CDR3 region has 18 residues. Germline-derived CDR1 and CDR2 are KGHSH and LQKENI. The V gene end was trimmed by 6 bases and the J gene end by 4 bases; junction bases not matched to a gene: 13.

This chain links TRBV28 with TRBJ1-1; 11 nucleotides agree with TRBD1. Germline V gene lookup returns CDR1 MDHEN and CDR2 SYDVKM. This CDR3 has 13 amino acids. The ends lost 8 bases at V and 3 bases at J; junction bases unmatched: 2. Written as DNA, the CDR3 is TGTGCCAGCCGGGACAGGGGGTACACTGAAGCTTTCTTT. It translates to CASRDRGYTEAFF.

The chain links TRBV2 to TRBJ1-2; possible D gene TRBD1, 5 bases. V lost 5 bases, J lost 10 bases, and 23 bases lay in between. The CDR3 covers 15 residues. Germline V lookup: CDR1 SNHLY, CDR2 FYNNEI. This chain's CDR3 is CASSTPGGGREVYTF. DNA for the CDR3: TGTGCCAGCAGTACCCCCGGGGGGGGTAGAGAGGTCTACACCTTC.

This clone was counted at least ten times. The gene calls are TRBV10-2 and TRBJ2-1, with D possibly matching TRBD2 (5 bases). Trimming left V 3 bases short and J 4 bases short, with 19 bases between. The germline V gene encodes CDR1 WSHSY and CDR2 SAAADI. The CDR3 covers 17 residues. CDR3 sequence (DNA): TGCGCCAGCAGTGAATCTTTAGAACGGACTTTGTACAATGAGCAGTTCTTC. Residues: CASSESLERTLYNEQFF.